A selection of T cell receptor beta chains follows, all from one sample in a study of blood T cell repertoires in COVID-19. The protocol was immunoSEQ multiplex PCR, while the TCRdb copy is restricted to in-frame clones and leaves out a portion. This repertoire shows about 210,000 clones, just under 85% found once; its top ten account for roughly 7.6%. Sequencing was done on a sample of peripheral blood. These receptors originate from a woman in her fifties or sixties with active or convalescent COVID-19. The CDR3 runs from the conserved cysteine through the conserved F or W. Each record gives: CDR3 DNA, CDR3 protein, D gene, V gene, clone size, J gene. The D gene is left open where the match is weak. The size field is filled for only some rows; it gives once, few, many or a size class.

DNA: TGTGCCAGCAGCCAAGGTCACGGCGGACAGCCCCAGCATTTT
CDR3: CASSQGHGGQPQHF
D: .
V: TRBV3-1/TRBV3-2
size: once
J: TRBJ1-5

DNA: TGTGCCAGCTCACCACTAGCCAGGGCCGGCTACACCTTC
CDR3: CASSPLARAGYTF
D: .
V: TRBV18
size: few
J: TRBJ1-2

DNA: TGTGCCAGTAGTTCGGGACAGGGGGCTAATGAAAAACTGTTTTTT
CDR3: CASSSGQGANEKLFF
D: TRBD1
V: TRBV19
size: .
J: TRBJ1-4

DNA: TGCGCCAGCAGCTTTACAGGAGGGCCTCTCAGAGGGACTGAAGCTTTCTTT
CDR3: CASSFTGGPLRGTEAFF
D: .
V: TRBV5-1
size: .
J: TRBJ1-1

DNA: TGTGCCAGCAGCATACAGAGCACTGAAGCTTTCTTT
CDR3: CASSIQSTEAFF
D: .
V: TRBV5-5
size: .
J: TRBJ1-1

DNA: TGTGCCAGCAGTTACTACGGTAGCACAGATACGCAGTATTTT
CDR3: CASSYYGSTDTQYF
D: .
V: TRBV6-2/TRBV6-3
size: .
J: TRBJ2-3

DNA: TGCGCCAGCAGTGAGCTCCCCAGGATCGCTGAAGCTTTCTTT
CDR3: CASSELPRIAEAFF
D: .
V: TRBV10-1
size: .
J: TRBJ1-1

DNA: TGTGCCAGCTTGGGCCAGGCGGGGGCATACACTGAAGCTTTCTTT
CDR3: CASLGQAGAYTEAFF
D: .
V: TRBV18
size: .
J: TRBJ1-1

DNA: TGTGCCAGCAGCCAAACCGGGACAGGGGGGAATCAGCCCCAGCATTTT
CDR3: CASSQTGTGGNQPQHF
D: TRBD1
V: TRBV3-1/TRBV3-2
size: .
J: TRBJ1-5

DNA: TGTGCCAGCAGTCCTAACAGGGGGCTACAGCCCCAGCATTTT
CDR3: CASSPNRGLQPQHF
D: TRBD1
V: TRBV27
size: .
J: TRBJ1-5

DNA: TGTGCCAGCCGTGACAGGCTGAGGGAGAACACTGAAGCTTTCTTT
CDR3: CASRDRLRENTEAFF
D: .
V: TRBV2
size: .
J: TRBJ1-1

DNA: TGTGCCAGCAGCTTGGGGGGGCGGGAGGAAAACATTCAGTACTTC
CDR3: CASSLGGREENIQYF
D: TRBD2
V: TRBV7-2
size: .
J: TRBJ2-4

DNA: TGTGCCAGCGGGGAGCGGGGGAATCAGCCCCAGCATTTT
CDR3: CASGERGNQPQHF
D: .
V: TRBV12-3/TRBV12-4
size: .
J: TRBJ1-5

DNA: TGCAGCGTTGTCTTGCGAGGAGGTGGCTACACCTTC
CDR3: CSVVLRGGGYTF
D: .
V: TRBV29-1
size: once
J: TRBJ1-2

DNA: TGTGCCAGCAGTTTAGCGCATATTAGGCAGTTCTTC
CDR3: CASSLAHIRQFF
D: .
V: TRBV12-3/TRBV12-4
size: once
J: TRBJ2-1

DNA: TGCGCCAGCATTAGACGGACTAGCGTCTCCTACGAGCAGTACTTC
CDR3: CASIRRTSVSYEQYF
D: TRBD2
V: TRBV5-1
size: .
J: TRBJ2-7

DNA: TGTGCCAGCAGTTTCGGCCCGGGAGTGGGTGGGGCCAACGTCCTGACTTTC
CDR3: CASSFGPGVGGANVLTF
D: .
V: TRBV28
size: .
J: TRBJ2-6

DNA: TGTGCCAGCAGCGACCTTTCGGCGGGGGGCCTCTGGGGGGACACCGGGGAGCTGTTTTTT
CDR3: CASSDLSAGGLWGDTGELFF
D: TRBD2
V: TRBV6-4
size: .
J: TRBJ2-2

DNA: TGTGCCAGCAGCATAATAGGGGGGAACACTGAAGCTTTCTTT
CDR3: CASSIIGGNTEAFF
D: .
V: TRBV28
size: .
J: TRBJ1-1

DNA: TGTGCCAGCAGCCAATTGACAGGGGTTAACTATGGCTACACCTTC
CDR3: CASSQLTGVNYGYTF
D: TRBD1
V: TRBV3-1/TRBV3-2
size: .
J: TRBJ1-2

DNA: TGCGCCAGCAGCTTGTTGGCAGGGACCGGGGAGCTGTTTTTT
CDR3: CASSLLAGTGELFF
D: .
V: TRBV5-1
size: .
J: TRBJ2-2

DNA: TGCGCCAGCAGCTTGGCAGGGCCTGGAAACACCATATATTTT
CDR3: CASSLAGPGNTIYF
D: .
V: TRBV5-1
size: .
J: TRBJ1-3

DNA: TGTGCTAGTGGTTTGGACTCCACAGGGGTTACTGAAGCTTTCTTT
CDR3: CASGLDSTGVTEAFF
D: TRBD1
V: TRBV12-5
size: .
J: TRBJ1-1

DNA: TGTGCCAGCAGGCCCCCAACGCTTAGAGCTTTCTTT
CDR3: CASRPPTLRAFF
D: .
V: TRBV28
size: .
J: TRBJ1-1

DNA: TGTGCCAGTAGTATAGACAGGGGTAATGAGCAGTTCTTC
CDR3: CASSIDRGNEQFF
D: .
V: TRBV19
size: .
J: TRBJ2-1

DNA: TGCGCCAGCAGCTTGACAGGGGGCCTAAACGAGCAGTACTTC
CDR3: CASSLTGGLNEQYF
D: TRBD1
V: TRBV5-1
size: .
J: TRBJ2-7

DNA: TGTGCCAGCAGCCTAAACCCTGGACAGTTGATAAACTATGGCTACACCTTC
CDR3: CASSLNPGQLINYGYTF
D: .
V: TRBV7-2
size: .
J: TRBJ1-2

DNA: TGCGCCAGCAGCCAGGGGCAGGTTTACACTGAAGCTTTCTTT
CDR3: CASSQGQVYTEAFF
D: .
V: TRBV4-1
size: .
J: TRBJ1-1

DNA: TGTGCCAGCAGCCCCGAGGGTAGGGCCCGGAACACTGAAGCTTTCTTT
CDR3: CASSPEGRARNTEAFF
D: .
V: TRBV7-9
size: .
J: TRBJ1-1

DNA: TGTGCCAGCAACGGGAGGGCCCGCAATGAGCAGTTCTTC
CDR3: CASNGRARNEQFF
D: TRBD2
V: TRBV13
size: .
J: TRBJ2-1